These T cell receptor beta chains were read from a single sample in a study of shared clonotypes between healthy human individuals. Using immunoSEQ multiplex PCR, the repertoire was profiled, and TCRdb retains in-frame clones only, with some absent. The sample holds a few hundred thousand clones, 60% to 70% seen once. The source material was memory CD4+ T cells sorted from blood. Every receptor here comes from a young man in good health. The CDR3 runs from the conserved cysteine through the conserved F or W. Each record gives: clone size, J gene, D gene, V gene, CDR3 DNA, CDR3 protein. D genes are given only for firm matches. A clone size is listed for some rows: how often the clone was seen (once, few, many), or a class if it is expanded.

clone_size: few; j_call: TRBJ1-1; d_call: NA; v_call: TRBV10-3; cdr3_nt: TGTGCCATCAGTGAAACCGGAGGGAGAGCTTTCTTT; cdr3_aa: CAISETGGRAFF
clone_size: NA; j_call: TRBJ1-4; d_call: NA; v_call: TRBV6-6; cdr3_nt: TGTGCCAGCAGTTACGACCTTCCAACTAATGAAAAACTGTTTTTT; cdr3_aa: CASSYDLPTNEKLFF
clone_size: NA; j_call: TRBJ2-7; d_call: TRBD1; v_call: TRBV5-1; cdr3_nt: TGCGCCAGCAGCCCACTGACAGGGGGCGGCGGAGCGCACGAGCAGTACTTC; cdr3_aa: CASSPLTGGGGAHEQYF
clone_size: NA; j_call: TRBJ1-3; d_call: NA; v_call: TRBV6-5; cdr3_nt: TGTGCCAGCCGGGGATCGGCCGTCTCTGGAAACACCATATATTTT; cdr3_aa: CASRGSAVSGNTIYF
clone_size: NA; j_call: TRBJ2-7; d_call: NA; v_call: TRBV4-1; cdr3_nt: TGCGCCAGCAGCCAACAATCAACTGAGACTAGTCTTGTTGGGCAGTACTTC; cdr3_aa: CASSQQSTETSLVGQYF
clone_size: few; j_call: TRBJ1-1; d_call: NA; v_call: TRBV4-2; cdr3_nt: TGTGCCAGCAGCCCCCGGGACAAGGTCGAAGCTTTCTTT; cdr3_aa: CASSPRDKVEAFF
clone_size: NA; j_call: TRBJ1-2; d_call: TRBD1; v_call: TRBV9; cdr3_nt: TGTGCCAGCAGCGCCGATCCCGGGACAGGGGACGGCTACACCTTC; cdr3_aa: CASSADPGTGDGYTF
clone_size: NA; j_call: TRBJ1-1; d_call: NA; v_call: TRBV28; cdr3_nt: TGTGCCAGCAGTTTTAGGTGGGGCGGAAGGAAGGACACTGAAGCTTTCTTT; cdr3_aa: CASSFRWGGRKDTEAFF
clone_size: NA; j_call: TRBJ1-4; d_call: NA; v_call: TRBV5-1; cdr3_nt: TGCGCCAGCAGCTTCGCCGAGTCCGGGAAACTGTTTTTT; cdr3_aa: CASSFAESGKLFF
clone_size: few; j_call: TRBJ2-7; d_call: NA; v_call: TRBV30; cdr3_nt: TGTGCCTGGAGTGTACTGGGGAGCGGGGAGCAGTACTTC; cdr3_aa: CAWSVLGSGEQYF
clone_size: NA; j_call: TRBJ1-2; d_call: NA; v_call: TRBV5-1; cdr3_nt: TGCGCCAGCCGCCAGGACCTCAACTATGGCTACACCTTC; cdr3_aa: CASRQDLNYGYTF
clone_size: NA; j_call: TRBJ2-4; d_call: NA; v_call: TRBV6-5; cdr3_nt: TGTGCCAGCAGTGGTTCTCGGGGTAACATTCAGTACTTC; cdr3_aa: CASSGSRGNIQYF
clone_size: NA; j_call: TRBJ2-1; d_call: NA; v_call: TRBV5-1; cdr3_nt: TGCGCCAGCAGCTCGAACCCGGGGACCGGTGAGCAGTTCTTC; cdr3_aa: CASSSNPGTGEQFF
clone_size: few; j_call: TRBJ2-2; d_call: NA; v_call: TRBV28; cdr3_nt: TGTGCCAGCAGTTTAAACACCGGGGAGCTGTTTTTT; cdr3_aa: CASSLNTGELFF
clone_size: NA; j_call: TRBJ1-1; d_call: NA; v_call: TRBV6-1; cdr3_nt: TGTGCCAGCAGTGAGCGGGGGGGCAGAACAATGAACACTGAAGCTTTCTTT; cdr3_aa: CASSERGGRTMNTEAFF
clone_size: NA; j_call: TRBJ1-3; d_call: NA; v_call: TRBV5-4; cdr3_nt: TGTGCCAGCAGCTTGGCCGCAATGGGGAGCTCTGGAAACACCATATATTTT; cdr3_aa: CASSLAAMGSSGNTIYF
clone_size: NA; j_call: TRBJ1-2; d_call: TRBD1; v_call: TRBV18; cdr3_nt: TGTGCCAGCTCACCGGGACAGGGAATTTTCGGCTATGGCTACACCTTC; cdr3_aa: CASSPGQGIFGYGYTF
clone_size: NA; j_call: TRBJ2-3; d_call: NA; v_call: TRBV2; cdr3_nt: TGTGCCAGCAGTGATCCTCCAGATACGCAGTATTTT; cdr3_aa: CASSDPPDTQYF
clone_size: NA; j_call: TRBJ2-7; d_call: NA; v_call: TRBV12-2; cdr3_nt: TGTGCAAGTCGTCAGGGGACTCGGTGCTACGAGCAGTACTTC; cdr3_aa: CASRQGTRCYEQYF
clone_size: NA; j_call: TRBJ2-3; d_call: NA; v_call: TRBV2; cdr3_nt: TGTGCCAGCAGAGTAACAGGGAGTAACACAGATACGCAGTATTTT; cdr3_aa: CASRVTGSNTDTQYF
clone_size: NA; j_call: TRBJ2-5; d_call: NA; v_call: TRBV2; cdr3_nt: TGTGCCAGCAGTGGGGAATTGGGAGAGACCCAGTACTTC; cdr3_aa: CASSGELGETQYF
clone_size: NA; j_call: TRBJ2-2; d_call: NA; v_call: TRBV5-4; cdr3_nt: TGTGCCAGCAGCCCTGGCGGGTGGGAGCGTGGCACCGGGGAGCTGTTTTTT; cdr3_aa: CASSPGGWERGTGELFF
clone_size: NA; j_call: TRBJ1-2; d_call: TRBD1; v_call: TRBV6-1; cdr3_nt: TGTGCCAGCAGTGTAAACAGGGGGCTTGGCTACACCTTC; cdr3_aa: CASSVNRGLGYTF
clone_size: NA; j_call: TRBJ2-3; d_call: TRBD2; v_call: TRBV23-1; cdr3_nt: TGCGCCAGCAGTCGATTTTCCGTAGCGGGAGATGGGACGGATACGCAGTATTTT; cdr3_aa: CASSRFSVAGDGTDTQYF
clone_size: NA; j_call: TRBJ2-3; d_call: NA; v_call: TRBV6-1; cdr3_nt: TGTGCCAGCAGCAGGGTAGCGAATACAGATACGCAGTATTTT; cdr3_aa: CASSRVANTDTQYF
clone_size: few; j_call: TRBJ2-5; d_call: NA; v_call: TRBV7-9; cdr3_nt: TGTGCCAGCAGCTTAGGTGTAGGAGAGTGGGAGACCCAGTACTTC; cdr3_aa: CASSLGVGEWETQYF
clone_size: NA; j_call: TRBJ2-7; d_call: TRBD1; v_call: TRBV7-9; cdr3_nt: TGTGCCGCAACTAAGGGGGACAGCTACGAGCAGTACTTC; cdr3_aa: CAATKGDSYEQYF
clone_size: NA; j_call: TRBJ2-2; d_call: TRBD1; v_call: TRBV5-6; cdr3_nt: TGTGCCAGCAGCCGTCCGAGACAGGGAACCGGGGAGCTGTTTTTT; cdr3_aa: CASSRPRQGTGELFF
clone_size: few; j_call: TRBJ1-2; d_call: TRBD1; v_call: TRBV10-3; cdr3_nt: TGTGCCATCACTACAGGGGGCGAGGATGGCTACACCTTC; cdr3_aa: CAITTGGEDGYTF
clone_size: once; j_call: TRBJ2-5; d_call: TRBD1; v_call: TRBV7-2; cdr3_nt: TGTGCCAGCAGCTCCGTAGGGACAGGGGGTTGGAGAGAGACCCAGTACTTC; cdr3_aa: CASSSVGTGGWRETQYF
clone_size: NA; j_call: TRBJ2-7; d_call: TRBD2; v_call: TRBV6-1; cdr3_nt: TGTGCCAGCAGTGAAGCGGGACTAGCGGGAGTAGAGCAGTACTTC; cdr3_aa: CASSEAGLAGVEQYF
clone_size: NA; j_call: TRBJ1-5; d_call: NA; v_call: TRBV19; cdr3_nt: TGTGCCAGTAGTATGATTGGGCGGCCCCAGCATTTT; cdr3_aa: CASSMIGRPQHF
clone_size: NA; j_call: TRBJ2-5; d_call: TRBD2; v_call: TRBV15; cdr3_nt: TGTGCCACCAGCACAGCGGGAGGGGAGACCCAGTACTTC; cdr3_aa: CATSTAGGETQYF
clone_size: many; j_call: TRBJ2-7; d_call: NA; v_call: TRBV28; cdr3_nt: TGTGCCAGCCTGGAACGGGGCCCTTTGTACGAGCAGTACTTC; cdr3_aa: CASLERGPLYEQYF
clone_size: few; j_call: TRBJ2-5; d_call: NA; v_call: TRBV7-9; cdr3_nt: TGTGCCAGCAGCCCCCTGGGGGAAGAGACCCAGTACTTC; cdr3_aa: CASSPLGEETQYF
clone_size: NA; j_call: TRBJ2-3; d_call: NA; v_call: TRBV7-2; cdr3_nt: TGTGCCAGCAGTCGGGCTTCAGATACGCAGTATTTT; cdr3_aa: CASSRASDTQYF
clone_size: NA; j_call: TRBJ2-1; d_call: TRBD2; v_call: TRBV2; cdr3_nt: TGTGCCAGCACGACTCTAGCGGGAGGAAGCAATGAGCAGTTCTTC; cdr3_aa: CASTTLAGGSNEQFF
clone_size: few; j_call: TRBJ1-1; d_call: NA; v_call: TRBV4-1; cdr3_nt: TGCGCCAGCAGCCAGAATGAAGGGGCCGGAGGCACTGAAGCTTTCTTT; cdr3_aa: CASSQNEGAGGTEAFF
clone_size: NA; j_call: TRBJ1-5; d_call: TRBD1; v_call: TRBV19; cdr3_nt: TGTGCCAGTAGTAGGAGAGGGACAGGGGGGCCTCAGCCCCAGCATTTT; cdr3_aa: CASSRRGTGGPQPQHF
clone_size: NA; j_call: TRBJ2-5; d_call: TRBD2; v_call: TRBV4-3; cdr3_nt: TGCGCCAGCAGCCGCGAGCTACTAGCGTTAAACCAAGAGACCCAGTACTTC; cdr3_aa: CASSRELLALNQETQYF
clone_size: once; j_call: TRBJ1-1; d_call: TRBD1; v_call: TRBV9; cdr3_nt: TGTGCCAGCACGAGAACAGGGGCGAACACTGAAGCTTTCTTT; cdr3_aa: CASTRTGANTEAFF
clone_size: NA; j_call: TRBJ2-5; d_call: NA; v_call: TRBV19; cdr3_nt: TGTGCCAGTAGTATAGGTCCCAGTCAAGAGACCCAGTACTTC; cdr3_aa: CASSIGPSQETQYF
clone_size: many; j_call: TRBJ1-4; d_call: NA; v_call: TRBV28; cdr3_nt: TGTGCCAGCGGAACCAGGAAGGGGCTTGGTGAAAAACTGTTTTTT; cdr3_aa: CASGTRKGLGEKLFF
clone_size: few; j_call: TRBJ2-1; d_call: TRBD1; v_call: TRBV5-1; cdr3_nt: TGCGCCAGCAGCATCGGACAGGTAAACAATGAGCAGTTCTTC; cdr3_aa: CASSIGQVNNEQFF
clone_size: few; j_call: TRBJ2-6; d_call: NA; v_call: TRBV6-1; cdr3_nt: TGTGCCAGCAGTGAAGGGGGCTCTGGGGCCAACGTCCTGACTTTC; cdr3_aa: CASSEGGSGANVLTF
clone_size: few; j_call: TRBJ2-5; d_call: NA; v_call: TRBV25-1; cdr3_nt: TGTGCCAGCAGTGAACTCAGGGGCCAAGAGACCCAGTACTTC; cdr3_aa: CASSELRGQETQYF
clone_size: NA; j_call: TRBJ1-1; d_call: NA; v_call: TRBV10-3; cdr3_nt: TGTGCCATCAGCGGGCTGGAACTTGGGATCATGAACACTGAAGCTTTCTTT; cdr3_aa: CAISGLELGIMNTEAFF
clone_size: once; j_call: TRBJ2-7; d_call: NA; v_call: TRBV28; cdr3_nt: TGTGCCAGCAGCCGCAGGTACGAGCAGTACTTC; cdr3_aa: CASSRRYEQYF